Below, 19 T cell receptor beta chains from the same sample are listed, as sequenced in a study of T cells expressing NK-cell markers. TCRdb reprocessed the 5' RACE reads; each CDR3 protein has one entry and no DNA is given. This sample's clone table lists hundreds of thousands of distinct CDR3 sequences. The sample comprised blood T cells: a sorted CD56 or NKG2C T cell subset, CD4+ or CD8+ T cells, or bulk PBMC T cells (not recorded which). These receptors were taken from a man in his late teens or twenties in good health.

The chain combines TRBV20-1 with TRBJ1-6; TCRdb proposes TRBD1, but this gene call is untestable without DNA. Germline CDR1 and CDR2: DFQATT and SNEGSKA (reference sequence). This CDR3 has 15 residues. This chain's CDR3 is CSARGEQGLGSPLHF.

The genes are TRBV12-3 or TRBV12-4 and TRBJ2-3; the D call of TRBD1 rests on TCRdb alone, since no DNA is present to check it. CDR3 length: 15 residues. The CDR3 here is CASSGMDRGSDTQYF.

V is TRBV15 and J is TRBJ2-3; TCRdb outputs TRBD1, but without DNA this stays unchecked. This CDR3 spans 16 amino acids. CDR1 is LNHNV, CDR2 YYDKDF, per germline (reference sequence). The CDR3 reads CATSRFRDISTDTQYF.

The CDR3 sequence is CASSFGRLFYNEQFF. The rearrangement links TRBV12-3 or TRBV12-4 to TRBJ2-1; TCRdb's assignment of TRBD2 cannot be checked, as there is no DNA. The CDR3 consists of 15 residues.

V and J are TRBV24-1 and TRBJ2-1; TCRdb returns TRBD2, unconfirmable since there is no DNA. Germline-derived CDR1 and CDR2 are KGHDR and SFDVKD. The CDR3 is 16 amino acids. The CDR3 protein is CATSDFRAGGNNEQFF.

The genes are TRBV28 and TRBJ2-5; the D gene TCRdb calls, TRBD2, cannot be checked with no DNA. The CDR3 covers 17 residues. Germline V gene lookup returns CDR1 MDHEN and CDR2 SYDVKM. The CDR3 region is CASTGTRGILGQETQYF.

The genes are TRBV5-1 and TRBJ1-6; TCRdb returns TRBD1, unconfirmable since there is no DNA. CDR3 size: 17 residues. Per the germline V gene, CDR1 is SGHRS and CDR2 is YFSETQ. The CDR3 is CASSLASVGQGRSPLHF.

This rearrangement joins TRBV24-1 to TRBJ2-3; absent DNA, TCRdb's TRBD2 call cannot be checked. The CDR3 is made up of 15 amino acids. Per germline, CDR1 KGHDR and CDR2 SFDVKD. CDR3: CAIRRSGSPPDTQYF.

The chain joins TRBV11-2 to TRBJ2-1. CDR3 length: 16 amino acids. Germline loops: CDR1 SGHAT, CDR2 FQNNGV. CDR3 sequence: CASSLDWAVHDNEQFF.

V gene TRBV5-6 combines with J gene TRBJ1-1. CDR1 and CDR2 (germline): SGHDT, YYEEEE. There are 15 residues in the CDR3. Here the CDR3 reads CASSVPGRANTEAFF.

V is TRBV6-5 and J is TRBJ2-3. CDR3 size: 13 residues. Looked up from germline, CDR1 is MNHEY and CDR2 is SVGAGI. The CDR3 sequence: CASSYRRSDTQYF.

CDR3 loop: CASSRTGLGGEQFF. The J gene is TRBJ2-1, the V gene TRBV3-1; TCRdb calls TRBD1, which cannot be checked without DNA. The CDR3 runs to 14 residues. Germline CDR1 and CDR2: LGHDT and YNNKEL (reference sequence).

The chain has TRBV5-1 and TRBJ2-2. The length of the CDR3 is 17 residues. Germline loops: CDR1 SGHRS, CDR2 YFSETQ. The CDR3 loop is CASSLAAFHGVTGELFF.

This rearrangement joins TRBV7-8 to TRBJ2-3; the TCRdb D gene call, TRBD1, has no DNA to confirm it. Germline values: CDR1 SGHVS, CDR2 FQNEAQ. This CDR3 is built from 15 residues. The CDR3 region is CASSKDRVGTDTQYF. Supplemented by reference TRBV7-8 and TRBJ2-3, the full variable domain reads GAGVSQSPRYKVAKRGQDVALRCDPISGHVSLFWYQQALGQGPEFLTYFQNEAQLDKSGLPSDRFFAERPEGSVSTLKIQRTQQEDSAVYLCASSKDRVGTDTQYFGPGTRLTVL.

The chain's CDR3 is CSARDGGLAGVGTGELFF. The V call is TRBV20-1, the J call TRBJ2-2; the TRBD2 assignment by TCRdb is unverifiable without DNA. Germline values: CDR1 DFQATT, CDR2 SNEGSKA (reference sequence). The CDR3 loop spans 18 amino acids.

The rearrangement uses TRBV4-2 and TRBJ2-2; TCRdb outputs TRBD2, but without DNA this stays unchecked. This CDR3 has 16 residues. Germline CDR1 and CDR2: LGHNA and YNFKEQ. The CDR3 region is CASTPRERESVGELFF.

V is TRBV11-2 and J is TRBJ2-3; TCRdb's D call, TRBD2, is unchecked because there is no DNA. Germline CDR1 SGHAT, CDR2 FQNNGV. The CDR3 runs 16 residues. CDR3 loop: CASSLGLAQLQDTQYF.

CDR3 sequence reads: CASNGGRDNEQFF. This chain connects TRBV9 to TRBJ2-1. Looked up from germline, CDR1 is SGDLS and CDR2 is YYNGEE. CDR3 length: 13 residues.

The CDR3 here is CAWSGEPHSYNEQFF. The chain recombines TRBV30 with TRBJ2-1; the TRBD1 assignment by TCRdb is unverifiable without DNA. The germline CDR1 and CDR2 sequences are GTSNPN and SVGIG (reference sequence). The CDR3 length is 15 residues. The variable domain in full, completed from reference TRBV30 and TRBJ2-1, reads SQTIHQWPATLVQPVGSPLSLECTVEGTSNPNLYWYRQAAGRGLQLLFYSVGIGQISSEVPQNLSASRPQDRQFILSSKKLLLSDSGFYLCAWSGEPHSYNEQFFGPGTRLTVL.